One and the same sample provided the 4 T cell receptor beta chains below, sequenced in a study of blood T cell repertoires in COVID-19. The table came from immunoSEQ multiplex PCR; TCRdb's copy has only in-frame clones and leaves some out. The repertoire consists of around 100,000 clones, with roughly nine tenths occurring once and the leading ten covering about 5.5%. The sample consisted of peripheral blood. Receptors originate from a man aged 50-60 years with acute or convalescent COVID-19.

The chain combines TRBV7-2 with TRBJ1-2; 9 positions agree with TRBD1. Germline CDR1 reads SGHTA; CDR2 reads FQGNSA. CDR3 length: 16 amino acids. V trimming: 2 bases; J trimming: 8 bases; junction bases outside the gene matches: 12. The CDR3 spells CASSLTGYRGREGYTF. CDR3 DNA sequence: TGTGCCAGCAGCTTAACGGGCTACAGGGGGCGGGAGGGCTACACCTTC.

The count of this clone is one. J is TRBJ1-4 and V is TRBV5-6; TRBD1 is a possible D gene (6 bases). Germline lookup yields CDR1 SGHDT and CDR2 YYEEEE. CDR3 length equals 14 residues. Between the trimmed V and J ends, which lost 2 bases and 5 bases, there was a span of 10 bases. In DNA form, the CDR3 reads TGTGCCAGCAGCTTCCGTCAGGGGAATGAAAAACTGTTTTTT. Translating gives CASSFRQGNEKLFF.

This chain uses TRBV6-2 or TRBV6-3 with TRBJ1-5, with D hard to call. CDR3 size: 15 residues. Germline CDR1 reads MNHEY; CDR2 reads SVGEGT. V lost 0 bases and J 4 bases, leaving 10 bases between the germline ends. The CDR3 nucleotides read TGTGCCAGCAGTTACTCGACACTTCTAAATCAGCCCCAGCATTTT. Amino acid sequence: CASSYSTLLNQPQHF.

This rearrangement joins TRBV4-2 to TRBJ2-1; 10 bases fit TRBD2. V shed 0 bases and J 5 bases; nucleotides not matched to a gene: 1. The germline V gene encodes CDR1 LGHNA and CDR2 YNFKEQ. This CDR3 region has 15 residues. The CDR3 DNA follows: TGTGCCAGCAGCCAAGAACTAGCGGGAAACAATGAGCAGTTCTTC. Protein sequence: CASSQELAGNNEQFF.